The text below deals with one TCR beta chain. Its cognate antigen is unknown. The V gene end was trimmed by 3 bases and the J gene end by 2 bases; junction bases not matched to a gene: 14. In germline, CDR1 is KGHSH, CDR2 LQKENI. The CDR3 consists of 18 residues. This sample is part of a study of cytomegalovirus exposure and HLA in healthy donors. Study-wide results and limits: Cytomegalovirus status, reportedly, was diagnosed with high specificity and sensitivity by the classifier.

Use of 60 Vbeta and 13 Jbeta primers characterized the PCR. The data were produced by immunoSEQ multiplex PCR, yet TCRdb's version contains in-frame clones alone and is incomplete. The table includes 110,000 or so clones, about 13% detected once. The TCR was taken from a man aged 35-49 years in good health and CMV-seropositive. The chain uses TRBV18 and TRBJ2-3, with TRBD2 matching 7 bases. The material sequenced was PBMCs. For the CDR3, the DNA is TGTGCCAGCTCACCCAGCGGGACTCGTCCCTATGCCACAGATACGCAGTATTTT. Protein sequence: CASSPSGTRPYATDTQYF. The whole variable domain, remainder taken from reference TRBV18 and TRBJ2-3, is NAGVMQNPRHLVRRRGQEARLRCSPMKGHSHVYWYRQLPEEGLKFMVYLQKENIIDESGMPKERFSAEFPKEGPSILRIQQVVRGDSAAYFCASSPSGTRPYATDTQYFGPGTRLTVL.